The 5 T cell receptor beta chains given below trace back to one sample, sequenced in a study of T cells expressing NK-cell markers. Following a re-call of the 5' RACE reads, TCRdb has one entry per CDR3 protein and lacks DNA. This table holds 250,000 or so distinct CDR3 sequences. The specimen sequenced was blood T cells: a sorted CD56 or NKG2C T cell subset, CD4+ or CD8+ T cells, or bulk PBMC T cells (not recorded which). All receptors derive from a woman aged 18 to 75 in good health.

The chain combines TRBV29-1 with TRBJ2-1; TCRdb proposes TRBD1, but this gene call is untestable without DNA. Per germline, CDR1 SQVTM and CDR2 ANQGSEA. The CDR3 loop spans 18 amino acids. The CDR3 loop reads CSVEASRGASYSYNEQFF.

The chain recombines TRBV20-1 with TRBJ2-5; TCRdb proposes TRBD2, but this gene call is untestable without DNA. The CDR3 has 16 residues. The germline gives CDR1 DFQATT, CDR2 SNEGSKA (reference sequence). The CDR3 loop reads CSARPSMGGGAETQYF.

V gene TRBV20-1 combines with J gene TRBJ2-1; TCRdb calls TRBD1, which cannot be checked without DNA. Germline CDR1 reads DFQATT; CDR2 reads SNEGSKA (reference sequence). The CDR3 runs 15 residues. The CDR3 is CSARYGGRAQTEQFF.

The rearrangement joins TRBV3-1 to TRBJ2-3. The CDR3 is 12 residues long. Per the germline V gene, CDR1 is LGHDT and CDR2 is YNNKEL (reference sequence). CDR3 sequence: CASSLKTDTQYF.

CDR3 residues: CASSLNRKPTDTQYF. V usage is TRBV7-2 and J usage is TRBJ2-3; TCRdb's D call, TRBD1, is unchecked because there is no DNA. Germline CDR1 reads SGHTA; CDR2 reads FQGNSA. The CDR3 runs 15 residues. Drawing the rest from reference TRBV7-2 and TRBJ2-3, the complete variable domain is GAGVSQSPSNKVTEKGKDVELRCDPISGHTALYWYRQSLGQGLEFLIYFQGNSAPDKSGLPSDRFSAERTGGSVSTLTIQRTQQEDSAVYLCASSLNRKPTDTQYFGPGTRLTVL.